A single sample is the source of the 31 T cell receptor beta chains below, sequenced in a study of radiotherapy plus CTLA-4 blockade in lung cancer. Generated by immunoSEQ multiplex PCR, the TCRdb table keeps only in-frame clones and is missing some. The sample gives around 82,000 clones, around nine tenths of which show up once; about a sixth is in the top ten. The source material was peripheral blood, sampled from a patient treated with radiotherapy plus ipilimumab. The receptors come from a human donor with non-small cell lung cancer that progressed on radiotherapy plus ipilimumab.

The chain carries TRBV9 and TRBJ2-3; tentative D call: TRBD1 (6 bases). CDR1 and CDR2 from the germline V gene are SGDLS and YYNGEE. Trimming cost V 3 bases and J 1 base, with 15 bases left between them. This CDR3 contains 16 residues. This CDR3 is CASSAQGQGGTDTQYF. In nucleotides, the CDR3 is TGTGCCAGCAGCGCCCAGGGGCAGGGTGGCACAGATACGCAGTATTTT.

The J gene is TRBJ2-1, the V gene TRBV2; 7 bases agree with TRBD1. Germline CDR1 is SNHLY and CDR2 is FYNNEI. The CDR3 covers 12 residues. The V segment lost 10 bases and the J segment 3 bases; nucleotides outside the gene matches: 3. Here the CDR3 reads CAIGDSYNEQFF. The CDR3 DNA is TGTGCCATCGGGGACAGCTACAATGAGCAGTTCTTC.

V usage is TRBV11-2 and J usage is TRBJ2-1, with 11 bases aligning to TRBD2. The ends lost 5 bases at V and 8 bases at J; junction bases unmatched: 14. The CDR3 is made up of 17 amino acids. Germline lookup yields CDR1 SGHAT and CDR2 FQNNGV. The CDR3, as DNA: TGTGCCAGCAGCGCCTTTTCGTCTAGCGGGGGGCCCCATGAGCAGTTCTTC. It specifies CASSAFSSSGGPHEQFF.

The chain has TRBV5-1 and TRBJ2-5; the D gene is possibly TRBD1 (6 bases). Germline V gene sequence: CDR1 SGHRS, CDR2 YFSETQ. Trimming shortened V by 4 bases and J by 0 bases, and 10 bases separated the two germline ends. The CDR3 is made up of 14 amino acids. Here the CDR3 reads CASSPTGNQETQYF. CDR3 in DNA: TGCGCCAGCAGCCCTACAGGGAACCAAGAGACCCAGTACTTC.

The chain has TRBV7-2 and TRBJ2-1, with 11 bases lining up with TRBD2. Germline-derived CDR1 and CDR2 are SGHTA and FQGNSA. With V trimmed by 5 bases and J by 6 bases, 6 bases remained unmatched. CDR3 size: 15 residues. CDR3 region: CASSLLSGGVNEQFF. CDR3 DNA sequence: TGTGCCAGCAGCCTCCTTAGCGGGGGGGTCAATGAGCAGTTCTTC.

The V and J genes are TRBV19 and TRBJ1-1; no clear D gene. This CDR3 contains 13 residues. In germline, CDR1 is LNHDA, CDR2 SQIVND (reference sequence). Trimming took 6 bases from V and 8 from J, leaving 16 bases between them. CDR3 nucleotides: TGTGCCAGTAGCTCAACTAGAAGGTTGGAAGCTTTCTTT. Its protein is CASSSTRRLEAFF.

This clone appeared a single time. V usage is TRBV4-2 and J usage is TRBJ2-2, with D perhaps matching TRBD2 (7 bases). CDR3 length: 16 residues. The germline V gene has CDR1 LGHNA and CDR2 YNFKEQ. V lost 0 bases, J lost 2 bases, and 10 bases lay in between. The CDR3 nucleotides read TGTGCCAGCAGCCAAGATGCGGGGGCTAACACCGGGGAGCTGTTTTTT. It specifies CASSQDAGANTGELFF.

V is TRBV5-1 and J is TRBJ2-6; D is possibly TRBD2 (5 bases). V lost 0 bases and J lost 12, with 13 bases in between. In germline, CDR1 is SGHRS, CDR2 YFSETQ. The CDR3 has 14 residues. The CDR3 sequence is CASSLDPGTGVLTF. The CDR3, as DNA: TGCGCCAGCAGCTTGGATCCGGGAACCGGCGTCCTGACTTTC.

The rearrangement links TRBV6-5 to TRBJ2-5; TRBD1 matches at 9 bases. The CDR3 runs 14 residues. V lost 5 bases and J lost 5; bases outside the gene matches: 6. CDR1 is MNHEY and CDR2 is SVGAGI in the germline V gene. DNA of the CDR3: TGTGCCAGCAGTGGGGACAGGGCCGTGGAGACCCAGTACTTC. It specifies CASSGDRAVETQYF.

The rearrangement joins TRBV4-2 to TRBJ2-1; the D gene is possibly TRBD2 (6 bases). The CDR3 runs to 15 residues. CDR1 is LGHNA, CDR2 YNFKEQ, per germline. Trimming stripped 7 bases from V and 8 bases from J, with 21 bases between. The CDR3 coding sequence is TGTGCCAGCACCCAGCGGGCCCCCTTCGCGCATGAGCAGTTCTTC. Translation gives CASTQRAPFAHEQFF.

The chain uses TRBV5-6 and TRBJ1-1; no reliable D call. The CDR3 has 15 amino acids. With 0 bases removed from V and 3 bases from J, the gap between germline ends came to 12 bases. CDR1 is SGHDT and CDR2 is YYEEEE in the germline V gene. CDR3 loop: CASSLGRNRDTEAFF. DNA for the CDR3: TGTGCCAGCAGCTTGGGTCGGAATAGAGACACTGAAGCTTTCTTT.

Only one count was recorded for this clone. The chain employs TRBV4-1 and TRBJ1-1; D remains unclear. Germline CDR1 is MGHRA and CDR2 is YSYEKL. Trimming took 6 bases from V and 5 from J, leaving 13 bases between them. The CDR3 loop spans 13 amino acids. Here the CDR3 reads CASRHPVMTEAFF. CDR3 in DNA: TGCGCCAGCAGGCATCCCGTTATGACTGAAGCTTTCTTT.

The V call is TRBV29-1, the J call TRBJ2-3; tentatively, D is TRBD1 (6 bases). V was shortened by 5 bases and J by 4 bases, with 16 bases between the two germline ends. The CDR3 has 14 residues. CDR1 and CDR2 (germline): SQVTM, ANQGSEA. CDR3 in DNA: TGCAGCGTTTGGGACACCCGATGGGCAGATACGCAGTATTTT. As protein: CSVWDTRWADTQYF.

The chain employs TRBV18 and TRBJ1-5; possibly TRBD1 for D (6 bases). Germline-derived CDR1 and CDR2 are KGHSH and LQKENI. CDR3 length: 15 residues. The V end lost 3 bases, the J end lost 7 bases, and 16 bases lay between the germline ends. CDR3 in DNA: TGTGCCAGCTCACCCCGGGACATAGGTGGGCAGCCCCAGCATTTT. Its protein product is CASSPRDIGGQPQHF.

The chain joins TRBV19 to TRBJ2-3; 8 nucleotides match TRBD2. V gave up 6 bases and J gave up 2 bases; unmatched junction bases: 7. CDR1 is LNHDA and CDR2 is SQIVND in the germline V gene (reference sequence). The CDR3 is 15 amino acids. The CDR3 region has the DNA TGTGCCAGTAGCCCTATAGCGGGACCCACAGATACGCAGTATTTT. Encoded protein: CASSPIAGPTDTQYF.

The chain links TRBV6-1 to TRBJ2-7; D is perhaps TRBD2 (5 bases). The CDR3 sequence is 11 residues long. V dropped 5 bases and J dropped 7 bases, with 9 bases sitting between them. Germline CDR1 MNHNS, CDR2 SASEGT. In DNA form, the CDR3 reads TGTGCCAGCAGTCAGACGGGGGAGCAGTACTTC. It is translated as CASSQTGEQYF.

The V call is TRBV5-1, the J call TRBJ2-4; maybe TRBD1 (6 bases). Germline CDR1 is SGHRS and CDR2 is YFSETQ. Trimming shortened V by 6 bases and J by 10 bases, and 11 bases separated the two germline ends. This CDR3 spans 11 amino acids. The CDR3 DNA reads TGCGCCAGCAACTCAGGGGAAATTCAGTACTTC. Translation gives CASNSGEIQYF.

CDR3 region: CASSLVGTSGVLVGTDTQYF. CDR3 DNA sequence: TGTGCCAGCAGCCTAGTGGGGACTAGCGGGGTCCTTGTGGGCACAGATACGCAGTATTTT. This chain links TRBV7-6 with TRBJ2-3; 13 nucleotides match TRBD2. This CDR3 region has 20 residues. The ends lost 5 bases at V and 1 base at J; junction bases unmatched: 15. Germline V gives CDR1 SGHVS, CDR2 FNYEAQ. The complete variable domain, with remaining parts taken from reference TRBV7-6 and TRBJ2-3, reads GAGVSQSPRYKVTKRGQDVALRCDPISGHVSLYWYRQALGQGPEFLTYFNYEAQQDKSGLPNDRFSAERPEGSISTLTIQRTEQRDSAMYRCASSLVGTSGVLVGTDTQYFGPGTRLTVL.

V is TRBV20-1 and J is TRBJ1-2; no firm D call. CDR3 length equals 10 residues. Germline V lookup: CDR1 DFQATT, CDR2 SNEGSKA (reference sequence). V shed 4 bases and J shed 5 bases, with 5 bases lying between them. CDR3 region: CSAKWYGYTF. DNA for the CDR3: TGCAGTGCTAAGTGGTATGGCTACACCTTC.

This chain connects TRBV7-2 to TRBJ1-1; D uncertain. V lost 0 bases, J lost 0 bases, and 8 bases lay in between. The CDR3 has 15 residues. Germline CDR1 is SGHTA and CDR2 is FQGNSA. CDR3 amino acids: CASSLAYVLNTEAFF. The CDR3, as DNA: TGTGCCAGCAGCTTAGCTTACGTGTTGAACACTGAAGCTTTCTTT.

This clone has only one observation. The chain combines TRBV30 with TRBJ2-4, with 9 bases identical to TRBD1. Germline lookup yields CDR1 GTSNPN and CDR2 SVGIG (reference sequence). This CDR3 is 13 amino acids long. V shed 2 bases and J 7 bases; nucleotides not matched to a gene: 3. The CDR3 loop reads CAWSRQGVNIQYF. CDR3 DNA sequence: TGTGCCTGGAGTCGACAGGGGGTGAACATTCAGTACTTC.

J is TRBJ1-2 and V is TRBV7-2, with unresolved D. CDR1 and CDR2 (germline): SGHTA, FQGNSA. The CDR3 is 15 residues long. Deletions cut 1 base from V and 5 bases from J, with 14 bases between. CDR3 bases: TGTGCCAGCAGCTTAGACGGCGGCAAAGGGTATGGCTACACCTTC. Its protein product is CASSLDGGKGYGYTF.

A few counts support this clone. CDR3 residues: CASGLGSGANVLTF. CDR3 nucleotides: TGTGCTAGTGGTTTGGGTTCTGGGGCCAACGTCCTGACTTTC. The chain combines TRBV12-5 with TRBJ2-6, with D unresolved. Germline assignment: CDR1 LGHNT and CDR2 FRNRAP. V gave up 1 base and J gave up 1 base, with 2 bases separating them. CDR3 length: 14 amino acids. The variable domain in full, with the rest retrieved from reference TRBV12-5 and TRBJ2-6, is DARVTQTPRHKVTEMGQEVTMRCQPILGHNTVFWYRQTMMQGLELLAYFRNRAPLDDSGMPKDRFSAEMPDATLATLKIQPSEPRDSAVYFCASGLGSGANVLTFGAGSRLTVL.

The rearrangement joins TRBV18 to TRBJ1-2; 7 nucleotides align to TRBD1. The V gene's germline CDR1 is KGHSH and CDR2 LQKENI. The CDR3 loop spans 14 amino acids. V shed 6 bases and J 7 bases; nucleotides not matched to a gene: 11. CDR3 residues: CASSLTTGSGGYTF. CDR3 bases: TGTGCCAGCTCTCTCACGACAGGGAGCGGTGGCTACACCTTC.

This clone has just a few counts. The rearrangement links TRBV19 to TRBJ1-1; TRBD1 is a possible D gene (5 bases). The germline V and J ends were trimmed by 6 bases and 0 bases, with 11 bases remaining between them. The CDR3 runs 14 residues. CDR1 is LNHDA, CDR2 SQIVND, per germline (reference sequence). Here the CDR3 DNA reads TGTGCCAGTAGATGGGGGGAACTGAACACTGAAGCTTTCTTT. This sequence encodes CASRWGELNTEAFF.

The gene calls are TRBV28 and TRBJ2-5; either TRBD1 or TRBD2 may supply D (5 bases each). V lost 3 bases and J 5 bases, leaving 16 bases between the germline ends. Germline-derived CDR1 and CDR2 are MDHEN and SYDVKM. CDR3 length: 15 residues. Here the CDR3 DNA reads TGTGCCAGCAGTTTCCTCGGGGCCTGGGGGGAGACCCAGTACTTC. It is translated as CASSFLGAWGETQYF.

The rearrangement links TRBV18 to TRBJ2-2, with TRBD2 matching over 7 bases. The CDR3 extends over 15 amino acids. Germline CDR1 KGHSH, CDR2 LQKENI. Trimming cost V 1 base and J 6 bases; bases outside gene matches: 5. The DNA for the CDR3 is TGTGCCAGCTCACCACGGGAGGGAGGATCCGGGGAGCTGTTTTTT. Translating gives CASSPREGGSGELFF.

The J gene is TRBJ1-1, the V gene TRBV27; 10 nucleotides match TRBD1. This CDR3 has 14 residues. The ends lost 5 bases at V and 5 bases at J; junction bases unmatched: 5. Germline V CDR1 and CDR2: MNHEY, SMNVEV (reference sequence). CDR3 amino acids: CASSPWTGGTEAFF. DNA for the CDR3: TGTGCCAGCAGTCCTTGGACAGGGGGTACTGAAGCTTTCTTT.

CDR3 amino acids: CAWSSRSGANVLTF. As DNA, the CDR3 is TGTGCCTGGAGTTCCCGCTCTGGGGCCAACGTCCTGACTTTC. The chain carries TRBV30 and TRBJ2-6; D unclear. The V end lost 2 bases, the J end lost 0 bases, and 5 bases lay between the germline ends. CDR1 and CDR2 (germline): GTSNPN, SVGIG (reference sequence). This CDR3 is 14 amino acids long.

In this sample, this clone turned up a few times. This chain joins TRBV28 and TRBJ2-3; unclear D gene. Germline CDR1 MDHEN, CDR2 SYDVKM. This CDR3 is 11 amino acids long. The V and J ends lost 4 bases and 6 bases respectively, with 5 bases between them. This CDR3 is CASSWIDTQYF. In nucleotides, the CDR3 is TGTGCCAGCAGTTGGATCGATACGCAGTATTTT.

This clone has only one observation. J is TRBJ2-7 and V is TRBV6-5; 9 bases are a match to TRBD1. This CDR3 has 13 amino acids. Germline lookup yields CDR1 MNHEY and CDR2 SVGAGI. Germline trimming cut 7 bases from V and 3 bases from J; bases unmatched to any gene: 4. The CDR3 is CASTPGQGYEQYF. The CDR3 DNA is TGTGCCAGCACCCCGGGACAGGGCTACGAGCAGTACTTC.